The present T cell receptor beta chain was sequenced within a study of blood T cell repertoires in COVID-19. As originally analysed: Amplified reference gene primers provided the basis for estimating nucleated cell counts. The protocol was immunoSEQ multiplex PCR, while the TCRdb copy is restricted to in-frame clones and leaves out a portion. From that table come the V and J calls and clone size; the DNA was used to work out D and trimming. This table has roughly 300,000 clones, more than 75% appearing once. The germline gives CDR1 SNHLY, CDR2 FYNNEI. J lost 5 bases, V lost 6 bases, and 6 bases had no gene match. This CDR3 has 15 residues. All enrollees were about 18 to 90 years old and from 20 to 30 US areas. Donors were grouped by their self-reported clinical history. Recovery meant two consecutive negative NP/OP PCR tests, professional clearance, or resolved symptoms.

This rearrangement joins TRBV2 to TRBJ1-3, with 11 bases identical to TRBD1. The sequence came from a woman younger than 45 who had recovered from COVID-19. The sequencing input was PBMCs or T cells enriched from blood (not recorded which). CDR3 DNA: TGTGCCAGCAGCCAACGGGACAGGGGGAGAAACACCATATATTTT. Translated, it gives CASSQRDRGRNTIYF.